This is a list of T cell receptor beta chains from one sample in a study of T cells after posttransplantation cyclophosphamide. Assay used: immunoSEQ multiplex PCR; TCRdb lists only in-frame clones, some missing. Observed in the sample are 40,000 to 55,000 clones, none of them singletons. Source material: PBMCs. Receptors originate from a man aged 35-49 years in good health, CMV-negative, and a related stem cell transplant donor. CDR3s include the opening cysteine and the closing phenylalanine or tryptophan. D genes are given only for firm matches. Clone sizes are given selectively: once, few, many, or a class where the clone is expanded.

J,length,D,V,size,CDR3,DNA
TRBJ2-1,14,TRBD2,TRBV28,many,CASITASGSDEQFF,TGTGCCAGCATTACGGCTAGCGGGAGCGATGAGCAGTTCTTC
TRBJ2-1,14,TRBD2,TRBV9,many,CASSATGLNNEQFF,TGTGCCAGCAGCGCGACGGGACTAAACAATGAGCAGTTCTTC
TRBJ2-7,19,TRBD2,TRBV9,many,CASSVGVGLAGGPSYEQYF,TGTGCCAGCAGCGTAGGTGTAGGGTTAGCGGGAGGGCCCTCCTACGAGCAGTACTTC
TRBJ2-5,16,TRBD2,TRBV7-2,many,CASSAGLEAVLETQYF,TGTGCCAGCAGCGCGGGACTAGAGGCTGTTCTTGAGACCCAGTACTTC
TRBJ2-1,16,TRBD2,TRBV4-1,many,CASSRYLAGDYNEQFF,TGCGCCAGCAGCCGATACCTAGCGGGAGATTACAATGAGCAGTTCTTC
TRBJ2-7,13,-,TRBV7-2,-,CASSSTSVGEQYF,TGTGCCAGCAGCTCGACTAGTGTCGGCGAGCAGTACTTC
TRBJ1-3,14,TRBD1,TRBV10-3,many,CAISEGQGADTIYF,TGTGCCATCAGTGAGGGACAGGGGGCGGACACCATATATTTT
TRBJ2-1,13,-,TRBV5-1,many,CASSLRRGSEQFF,TGCGCCAGCAGCTTGCGGAGGGGTAGTGAGCAGTTCTTC
TRBJ2-5,15,TRBD1,TRBV28,many,CASSLWTGGLETQYF,TGTGCCAGCAGTTTATGGACAGGGGGATTGGAGACCCAGTACTTC
TRBJ2-7,14,TRBD2,TRBV28,many,CASTTLGSGYEQYF,TGTGCCAGCACCACCCTGGGTAGCGGGTACGAGCAGTACTTC
TRBJ2-3,19,TRBD2,TRBV28,many,CASSLTQLAGSKSTDTQYF,TGTGCCAGCAGTTTAACTCAACTAGCGGGGTCTAAGAGCACAGATACGCAGTATTTT
TRBJ2-3,15,-,TRBV19,many,CASSIDSGRTDTQYF,TGTGCCAGTAGTATAGATTCAGGGCGCACAGATACGCAGTATTTT
TRBJ1-1,10,-,TRBV6-6,many,CASSQTEAFF,TGTGCCAGCAGTCAGACTGAAGCTTTCTTT
TRBJ1-1,16,TRBD1,TRBV11-2,few,CASSYNPGTANTEAFF,TGTGCCAGCAGTTATAATCCCGGGACAGCGAACACTGAAGCTTTCTTT
TRBJ1-1,19,TRBD1,TRBV18,many,CASSPQKPSTGAMNTEAFF,TGTGCCAGCTCACCACAAAAGCCTTCGACAGGGGCGATGAACACTGAAGCTTTCTTT
TRBJ1-1,14,-,TRBV9,many,CASSVGGGGTEAFF,TGTGCCAGCAGCGTAGGAGGGGGGGGGACTGAAGCTTTCTTT
TRBJ2-1,15,-,TRBV29-1,many,CSDRDGAAGEGEQFF,TGCAGCGACAGGGACGGCGCGGCGGGAGAAGGTGAGCAGTTCTTC
TRBJ2-6,13,-,TRBV6-5,many,CASAGDMANVLTF,TGTGCCAGCGCTGGGGACATGGCCAACGTCCTGACTTTC
TRBJ2-7,15,TRBD2,TRBV5-8,many,CATKRSGGYSYEQYF,TGTGCCACTAAGAGAAGCGGGGGTTATTCCTACGAGCAGTACTTC
TRBJ2-5,15,-,TRBV18,many,CASSRPTSSQGTQYF,TGTGCCAGCTCACGCCCGACCTCCAGTCAGGGGACCCAGTACTTC
TRBJ2-1,14,TRBD1,TRBV5-1,many,CASSGTGDYNEQFF,TGCGCCAGCAGCGGGACAGGGGACTACAATGAGCAGTTCTTC
TRBJ2-2,15,-,TRBV6-1,many,CASTRGWGDTGELFF,TGTGCCAGCACCCGTGGCTGGGGGGACACCGGGGAGCTGTTTTTT
TRBJ2-5,15,-,TRBV7-9,many,CASSSVRARRETQYF,TGTGCCAGCAGCTCGGTCCGGGCCCGGAGGGAGACCCAGTACTTC
TRBJ2-1,13,-,TRBV27,few,CASMASLADEQFF,TGTGCCAGCATGGCATCGTTGGCCGATGAGCAGTTCTTC
TRBJ2-1,13,-,TRBV29-1,many,CSVGTGRADEQFF,TGCAGCGTTGGAACTGGCAGGGCGGATGAGCAGTTCTTC
TRBJ1-1,12,-,TRBV29-1,many,CSVARLRAEAFF,TGCAGCGTAGCTCGGCTCAGGGCTGAAGCTTTCTTT
TRBJ2-7,15,TRBD1,TRBV6-6,many,CASSQLQGAGYEQYF,TGTGCCAGCAGTCAACTCCAGGGGGCGGGCTACGAGCAGTACTTC
TRBJ2-7,12,-,TRBV29-1,many,CSVENRAYEQYF,TGCAGCGTTGAGAACAGGGCCTACGAGCAGTACTTC
TRBJ2-2,12,-,TRBV27,many,CASSFRGGELFF,TGTGCCAGCAGTTTTCGGGGCGGGGAGCTGTTTTTT
TRBJ1-4,14,-,TRBV19,many,CASSKDPNSEKLFF,TGTGCCAGTAGTAAAGACCCAAACAGTGAAAAACTGTTTTTT
TRBJ2-7,15,TRBD2,TRBV27,many,CASSFSLAGAYKQYF,TGTGCCAGCAGTTTCAGTTTAGCGGGGGCTTACAAGCAGTACTTC
TRBJ1-1,13,-,TRBV5-1,many,CASSEQLNTEAFF,TGCGCCAGCAGCGAACAATTGAACACTGAAGCTTTCTTT
TRBJ2-3,16,TRBD2,TRBV7-2,many,CASSLLAGGPADTQYF,TGTGCCAGCAGCTTACTAGCGGGAGGGCCGGCAGATACGCAGTATTTT
TRBJ1-2,14,TRBD1,TRBV10-3,many,CAISERGQDYGYTF,TGTGCCATCAGTGAGAGGGGGCAAGACTATGGCTACACCTTC
TRBJ1-2,17,TRBD1,TRBV19,many,CASSTVFPTGETHGYTF,TGTGCCAGTAGTACAGTATTCCCCACAGGGGAAACCCATGGCTACACCTTC
TRBJ2-7,13,-,TRBV6-5,few,CASSYLGAYEQYF,TGTGCCAGCAGTTACCTTGGGGCCTACGAGCAGTACTTC
TRBJ1-4,12,-,TRBV30,many,CAGGVRDEKLFF,TGTGCTGGGGGGGTAAGAGATGAAAAACTGTTTTTT
TRBJ1-5,15,TRBD1,TRBV10-3,many,CAIREPGQGDQPQHF,TGTGCCATCAGAGAACCGGGACAGGGGGATCAGCCCCAGCATTTT
TRBJ2-3,15,TRBD2,TRBV6-6,many,CASSIGLARADTQYF,TGTGCCAGCAGTATTGGACTAGCGAGGGCAGATACGCAGTATTTT
TRBJ1-1,14,-,TRBV7-3,many,CASSSLSGDTEAFF,TGTGCCAGCAGCTCCTTGTCAGGGGACACTGAAGCTTTCTTT
TRBJ2-3,17,-,TRBV14,many,CASSQDLGGLFTDTQYF,TGTGCCAGCAGCCAAGATCTAGGAGGGCTGTTCACAGATACGCAGTATTTT
TRBJ2-5,15,TRBD2,TRBV2,many,CASRSGGSAVETQYF,TGTGCCAGCAGGAGCGGGGGCTCGGCGGTAGAGACCCAGTACTTC
TRBJ2-1,15,TRBD2,TRBV7-9,many,CASSYSGSFYNEQFF,TGTGCCAGCAGCTATAGCGGGAGTTTTTACAATGAGCAGTTCTTC
TRBJ2-7,11,-,TRBV18,many,CASSGQYEQYF,TGTGCCAGCTCAGGCCAGTACGAGCAGTACTTC
TRBJ2-1,13,TRBD2,TRBV27,many,CASSLTGDYEQFF,TGTGCCAGCAGTTTAACCGGGGACTACGAGCAGTTCTTC
TRBJ2-1,16,TRBD2,TRBV11-2,many,CASRAIAGLAYNEQFF,TGTGCCAGCAGAGCCATAGCGGGACTCGCCTACAATGAGCAGTTCTTC
TRBJ2-1,19,TRBD2,TRBV28,many,CASSFLAGAPRSSYNEQFF,TGTGCCAGCAGTTTTTTAGCGGGAGCCCCTCGCAGCTCCTACAATGAGCAGTTCTTC
TRBJ2-2,14,-,TRBV19,many,CASTRDFNTGELFF,TGTGCCAGTACCCGGGACTTCAACACCGGGGAGCTGTTTTTT
TRBJ1-1,14,-,TRBV28,many,CAITVVRGISEAFF,TGTGCCATCACTGTAGTGAGGGGGATCTCTGAAGCTTTCTTT
TRBJ2-4,13,-,TRBV6-1,many,CASSSAAKNIQYF,TGTGCCAGCAGTTCTGCGGCCAAAAACATTCAGTACTTC
TRBJ1-1,13,-,TRBV7-3,many,CASSFRANTEAFF,TGTGCCAGCAGTTTCAGGGCAAACACTGAAGCTTTCTTT
TRBJ1-1,13,-,TRBV6-5,many,CASSRQQNTEAFF,TGTGCCAGCAGCAGACAGCAGAACACTGAAGCTTTCTTT
TRBJ2-7,14,TRBD1,TRBV7-9,many,CASSSRDRTYEQYF,TGTGCCAGCAGCTCCCGGGACAGGACCTACGAGCAGTACTTC
TRBJ2-7,14,TRBD1,TRBV7-4,many,CARFRGPLTYEQYF,TGTGCCAGGTTCAGGGGGCCCCTCACCTACGAGCAGTACTTC
TRBJ2-7,14,-,TRBV27,many,CASSVGLESYEQYF,TGTGCCAGCAGTGTCGGACTGGAATCCTACGAGCAGTACTTC
TRBJ1-1,14,-,TRBV6-1,-,CASSFAGPDTEAFF,TGTGCCAGCAGTTTCGCGGGACCTGACACTGAAGCTTTCTTT